A selection of T cell receptor beta chains follows, all from one sample in a study of blood T cells in healthy people across ages. TCRdb reprocessed the 5' RACE reads with MiXCR, giving one entry per CDR3 protein. This sample has roughly 1.4 million distinct CDR3 sequences, with approximately 59% found just once. What was sequenced was blood. The receptor source for this set is a man in his late teens or twenties in good health. CDR3s include the opening cysteine and the closing phenylalanine or tryptophan. A D gene is named only where the DNA matches it firmly. Clone size appears in some rows only: once, few, many, or a class for an expanded clone.

>NA|NA|TRBJ2-5|TRBV20-1
TGCAGTGCTAGAGATCGCCTAGCTGAGACCCAGTACTTC
CSARDRLAETQYF
>NA|NA|TRBJ1-1|TRBV20-1
TGCAGTGCTAGACTACGGGAGGGGAGGAACACTGAAGCTTTCTTT
CSARLREGRNTEAFF
>few|TRBD2|TRBJ2-3|TRBV7-8
TGTGCCAGCAGGATAGCGGGGTCCACAGATACGCAGTATTTT
CASRIAGSTDTQYF
>NA|TRBD1|TRBJ1-2|TRBV5-1
TGCGCCAGCAGCTTGTACCCGGGACAGGAGGACTATGGCTACACCTTC
CASSLYPGQEDYGYTF
>NA|TRBD2|TRBJ2-2|TRBV7-2
TGTGCCAGCAGCCAAAAGCGGGGGGGAAACACCGGGGAGCTGTTTTTT
CASSQKRGGNTGELFF
>NA|NA|TRBJ1-2|TRBV6-5
TGTGCCAGCAGAAGGGCAGGGGACTATGGCTACACCTTC
CASRRAGDYGYTF
>NA|NA|TRBJ1-1|TRBV5-1
TGCGCCAGCAGCTTAGGGGGTTTAAACGCTGAAGCTTTCTTT
CASSLGGLNAEAFF
>NA|NA|TRBJ1-4|TRBV2
TGTGCCAGCAGAGGAGGTTTTGGTGAAAAACTGTTTTTT
CASRGGFGEKLFF
>NA|NA|TRBJ1-2|TRBV6-4
TGTGCCAGGAGAGGACAAGCCTACACCTTC
CARRGQAYTF
>few|NA|TRBJ2-1|TRBV21-1
TGTGCCAGCAGCAGTTCCCTAGTAGGGGGGTACAATGAGCAGTTCTTC
CASSSSLVGGYNEQFF
>NA|NA|TRBJ2-7|TRBV29-1
TGCAGCGTAAAGGGCATAACGTCCTACGAGCAGTACTTC
CSVKGITSYEQYF
>NA|NA|TRBJ2-7|TRBV9
TGTGCCAGCAGCCCAACGAGGGAGGCACATGTCTCCTACGAGCAGTACTTC
CASSPTREAHVSYEQYF
>few|TRBD1|TRBJ2-7|TRBV29-1
TGCAGCGTTGCCCGGGACAGGCTATACGAGCAGTACTTC
CSVARDRLYEQYF
>few|NA|TRBJ2-7|TRBV11-2
TGTGCCAGCAGCTTTCCGGGACTTGGCTACGAGCAGTACTTC
CASSFPGLGYEQYF
>NA|NA|TRBJ2-2|TRBV6-5
TGTGCCAGCAGTTACGCAGGGGAGAACACCGGGGAGCTGTTTTTT
CASSYAGENTGELFF
>NA|NA|TRBJ2-1|TRBV29-1
TGCAGCGTTGAACCGATGCAGGGTGGGCCCGATGAGCAGTTCTTC
CSVEPMQGGPDEQFF
>NA|NA|TRBJ2-7|TRBV6-6
TGTGCCAGCATTGGCCTGGAGGGCTTCTACAATGAGCAGTACTTC
CASIGLEGFYNEQYF
>NA|NA|TRBJ2-1|TRBV4-1
TGCGCCAGCAGCCGGGGCAGAGGGAGCTCCTACAATGAGCAGTTCTTC
CASSRGRGSSYNEQFF
>NA|TRBD1|TRBJ1-2|TRBV20-1
TGCGGTAACCTGGCAGGGGGCCTGTTTAACTATGGCTACACCTTC
CGNLAGGLFNYGYTF
>few|NA|TRBJ2-1|TRBV6-1
TGTGCCAGCAGTGAAGTATGGGAGCTGGAGCAGTTCTTC
CASSEVWELEQFF
>NA|NA|TRBJ1-5|TRBV27
TGTGCCAGCAGCGATAGGAGTAGCAATCAGCCCCAGCATTTT
CASSDRSSNQPQHF
>NA|TRBD1|TRBJ2-5|TRBV4-1
TGCGCCAGCAATGAATATGGGACAGGGAAAGAGACCCAGTACTTC
CASNEYGTGKETQYF
>few|NA|TRBJ2-7|TRBV27
TGTGCCAGCAGTTTAGGTCGTGGCTATTACGAGCAGTACTTC
CASSLGRGYYEQYF
>few|NA|TRBJ1-5|TRBV25-1
TGTGCCAGCAGTGACGCAGGGGGCAATCAGCCCCAGCATTTT
CASSDAGGNQPQHF
>few|NA|TRBJ2-5|TRBV10-3
TGTGCCATCAGTGTGACCCTGGGGGATCAAGAGACCCAGTACTTC
CAISVTLGDQETQYF
>NA|NA|TRBJ1-1|TRBV7-2
TGTGCCAGCAACTACGAGGGGAACACTGAAGCTTTCTTT
CASNYEGNTEAFF
>NA|NA|TRBJ2-7|TRBV3-1
TGTGCCAGCAGCCACAACAGGGCCGCTGGGGGCGAGCAGTACTTC
CASSHNRAAGGEQYF
>NA|NA|TRBJ1-2|TRBV5-1
TGCGCCAGCAGCTTGGACGGCAGGGTCTTCTACACCTTC
CASSLDGRVFYTF
>NA|NA|TRBJ1-5|TRBV6-6
TGTGCCAGCAGCGATACGGAGCGGCCTAGCAATCAGCCCCAGCATTTT
CASSDTERPSNQPQHF
>NA|TRBD1|TRBJ1-1|TRBV6-5
TGTGCCAGCAGTTACACCACAGGGGTGACTGAAGCTTTCTTT
CASSYTTGVTEAFF
>NA|NA|TRBJ2-7|TRBV4-1
TGCGCCAGCAGCCAAGATCGGTATAGAGTTGGCCGCCTCGAGCAGTACTTC
CASSQDRYRVGRLEQYF
>NA|TRBD2|TRBJ2-1|TRBV3-1
TGTGCCAGCAGCCAACAGCGGGGGGGCCCCTCCAATGAGCAGTTCTTC
CASSQQRGGPSNEQFF
>NA|NA|TRBJ2-5|TRBV20-1
TGCAGCCTTACTCCGGGCGGACCTGGGAATGAGCAGTACTTC
CSLTPGGPGNEQYF
>few|NA|TRBJ2-3|TRBV7-2
TGTGCCAGCAGCTTAGATTTGGAGACAGGCAGCACAGATACGCAGTATTTT
CASSLDLETGSTDTQYF
>NA|NA|TRBJ2-6|TRBV28
TGTGCCAGCAAAGTACAGGGTCTAACCGGGGCCAACGTCCTGACTTTC
CASKVQGLTGANVLTF
>NA|TRBD1|TRBJ1-5|TRBV4-3
TGCGCCAGCAGCCAAGGACAGGGATATCAGCCCCAGCATTTT
CASSQGQGYQPQHF
>NA|TRBD1|TRBJ2-2|TRBV20-1
TGCAGTGTTCCTAGGGGGCGCGGTACCGGGGAGCTGTTTTTT
CSVPRGRGTGELFF
>NA|NA|TRBJ2-5|TRBV28
TGTGCCAGCAGGCTAGGGGTAGGGACTTGGGGCAATGAGCAGTACTTC
CASRLGVGTWGNEQYF
>NA|NA|TRBJ2-3|TRBV9
TGTGCCAGCAGCGCGGGAGCGATGGATACGCAGTATTTT
CASSAGAMDTQYF
>NA|TRBD1|TRBJ2-7|TRBV6-6
TGTGCCAGCAGTATGATACAGGGGCCCGCCGAGCAGTACTTC
CASSMIQGPAEQYF
>NA|NA|TRBJ2-3|TRBV3-1
TGTGCCAGCAGCGTTCGCGACTACCCTAGCACAGATACGCAGTATTTT
CASSVRDYPSTDTQYF
>NA|NA|TRBJ1-1|TRBV4-3
TGCGCCAGCAGCCAAGAATGGACTCACACTGAAGCTTTCTTT
CASSQEWTHTEAFF
>NA|NA|TRBJ2-4|TRBV2
TGTGCCAGCAGTGACATGGCGGAGTGGATTCAGTACTTC
CASSDMAEWIQYF
>few|NA|TRBJ2-3|TRBV27
TGTGCCAGCAGCAGGGGGGCCGGCACAGATACGCAGTATTTT
CASSRGAGTDTQYF
>NA|TRBD2|TRBJ2-1|TRBV27
TGTGCCAGCAGTTTATTAGGACTAGACCACAATGAGCAGTTCTTC
CASSLLGLDHNEQFF
>NA|NA|TRBJ2-7|TRBV9
TGTGCCAGCAGCGTAGATGGTAGGGGTTTGTACGAGCAGTACTTC
CASSVDGRGLYEQYF
>few|NA|TRBJ2-7|TRBV4-1
TGCGCCAGCAGCCAAGCAACTGGGCCCAACGAGCAGTACTTC
CASSQATGPNEQYF
>few|NA|TRBJ2-7|TRBV7-9
TGTGCCAGCAGCTTAGCTTTCCGGGACGTACACGAGCAGTACTTC
CASSLAFRDVHEQYF
>many|NA|TRBJ2-6|TRBV7-9
TGCGCCAGCAGCCTGTCAGCCTCTGGGGCCAACGTCCTGACTTTC
CASSLSASGANVLTF
>few|TRBD2|TRBJ2-1|TRBV20-1
TGCAGTGCTAGGACTAGCGGGAGGGCCGATAGTCGTGAGCAGTTCTTC
CSARTSGRADSREQFF
>NA|TRBD1|TRBJ1-2|TRBV6-6
TGTGCCAGCAGTTACAGCACTTGGGACAGCTCTTTCTATGGCTACACCTTC
CASSYSTWDSSFYGYTF
>NA|NA|TRBJ1-1|TRBV28
TGTGCCAGCAGTTTTAGGGAGCCTTTCTTT
CASSFREPFF
>NA|NA|TRBJ1-1|TRBV20-1
TGCAGTGCGTCGCAGGGCCCTGAAGCTTTCTTT
CSASQGPEAFF
>NA|NA|TRBJ2-5|TRBV14
TGTGCCAGCAACTCAAAGGGGCAGCAAGAGACCCAGTACTTC
CASNSKGQQETQYF
>few|NA|TRBJ2-5|TRBV5-1
TGCGCCAGCAGCTTGATCGTAGGGAGGCAAGAGACCCAGTACTTC
CASSLIVGRQETQYF
>NA|TRBD2|TRBJ2-7|TRBV5-1
TGCGCCAGCAGTTCTGGACTAGAGAGATCCTACGAGCAGTACTTC
CASSSGLERSYEQYF
>NA|NA|TRBJ1-2|TRBV9
TGTGCCAGCAGCGCCTCGAGGGGGGAAACCTATGGCTACACCTTC
CASSASRGETYGYTF
>NA|NA|TRBJ2-1|TRBV20-1
TGCAGTGCCACTAGGGGGGGGCAGCCCTACAATGAGCAGTTCTTC
CSATRGGQPYNEQFF
>NA|NA|TRBJ2-5|TRBV7-9
TGTGCCGGAGGGGGGAGACAAGAGACCCAGTACTTC
CAGGGRQETQYF
>NA|NA|TRBJ2-7|TRBV6-6
TGTGCCAGCAGTTATGGACGGAGCAACAACTACGAGCAGTACTTC
CASSYGRSNNYEQYF